The 29 T cell receptor beta chains presented below share a single source sample, sequenced in a study of blood T cell repertoires in COVID-19. TCRdb keeps only in-frame clones here, not all; method: immunoSEQ multiplex PCR. The sample holds 200,000 to 300,000 clones; 88% are singletons and the top ten take approximately 3.7%. Sample: peripheral blood. Receptors originate from a man aged 55 to 69 who had recovered from COVID-19.

The J gene is TRBJ2-2, the V gene TRBV5-4; 9 positions agree with TRBD1. Per germline, CDR1 SGHNT and CDR2 YYREEE (reference sequence). The V and J ends lost 4 bases and 2 bases, in that order; junction bases with no gene match: 6. CDR3 length: 16 residues. The CDR3 DNA sequence: TGTGCCAGCAGCGGGGGGACAGGGAAAAACACCGGGGAGCTGTTTTTT. Amino acids: CASSGGTGKNTGELFF. Together with reference TRBV5-4 and TRBJ2-2, the CDR3 gives the full variable domain: ETGVTQSPTHLIKTRGQQVTLRCSSQSGHNTVSWYQQALGQGPQFIFQYYREEENGRGNFPPRFSGLQFPNYSSELNVNALELDDSALYLCASSGGTGKNTGELFFGEGSRLTVL.

The rearrangement joins TRBV24-1 to TRBJ1-1; D is ambiguous. Germline V gene lookup returns CDR1 KGHDR and CDR2 SFDVKD. The V end lost 5 bases, the J end lost 3 bases, and 9 bases lay between the germline ends. This CDR3 has 13 amino acids. Here the CDR3 DNA reads TGTGCCACCAGTGGGGAGGGATACACTGAAGCTTTCTTT. Its translation: CATSGEGYTEAFF.

The chain carries TRBV13 and TRBJ1-2, with TRBD1 matching 7 bases. V dropped 6 bases and J dropped 0; count of bases not matched to a gene: 10. CDR3 length: 16 amino acids. Germline V gene sequence: CDR1 PRHDT, CDR2 FYEKMQ (reference sequence). CDR3: CASRGPGQAPNYGYTF. DNA of the CDR3: TGTGCCAGCAGAGGCCCCGGACAGGCACCTAACTATGGCTACACCTTC.

CDR3 sequence reads: CASSYPPQTDTQYF. The CDR3 DNA sequence: TGTGCCAGCAGTTACCCCCCCCAAACAGATACGCAGTATTTT. J is TRBJ2-3 and V is TRBV6-2 or TRBV6-3, with D unclear. Per germline, CDR1 MNHEY and CDR2 SVGEGT. Trimming removed 2 bases at V and 3 bases at J, with 9 bases between. The CDR3 covers 14 residues.

This chain joins TRBV10-1 and TRBJ1-1; the D is unclear. Germline CDR1 WNHNN, CDR2 SYGVQD (reference sequence). There are 15 residues in the CDR3. V gave up 1 base and J gave up 6 bases, with 15 bases separating them. The CDR3, as DNA: TGCGCCAGCAGTGAGTTTGGGTTCGGTGACTCTGAAGCTTTCTTT. Translation: CASSEFGFGDSEAFF.

The chain employs TRBV7-9 and TRBJ2-1; 8 nucleotides agree with TRBD2. The germline gives CDR1 SEHNR, CDR2 FQNEAQ (reference sequence). CDR3 length: 19 residues. After removal of 3 bases from V and 4 bases from J, the junction contained 17 bases not matched to a gene. DNA for the CDR3: TGTGCCAGCAGCTTTGAACCGGGCCGGGGGGGCCACCGGTACAATGAGCAGTTCTTC. Translation gives CASSFEPGRGGHRYNEQFF.

The rearrangement joins TRBV7-2 to TRBJ1-2; 12 bases are shared with TRBD1. CDR1 and CDR2 from the germline V gene are SGHTA and FQGNSA. V trimming: 6 bases; J trimming: 4 bases; junction bases outside the gene matches: 15. The length of the CDR3 is 18 residues. CDR3 residues: CASSPKGTGGRYGYGYTF. As DNA, the CDR3 is TGTGCCAGCAGTCCAAAGGGGACAGGGGGCAGATACGGCTATGGCTACACCTTC. The full variable domain, its missing parts supplied by reference TRBV7-2 and TRBJ1-2, is GAGVSQSPSNKVTEKGKDVELRCDPISGHTALYWYRQSLGQGLEFLIYFQGNSAPDKSGLPSDRFSAERTGGSVSTLTIQRTQQEDSAVYLCASSPKGTGGRYGYGYTFGSGTRLTVV.

This sequence joins TRBV6-1 and TRBJ2-7, with 7 nucleotides matching TRBD1. The CDR3 loop spans 16 amino acids. The V gene's germline CDR1 is MNHNS and CDR2 SASEGT. V lost 0 bases to trimming and J lost 0 bases; unmatched junction nucleotides: 5. The DNA for the CDR3 is TGTGCCAGCAGTGAAGCGTTAGGGGGCTCCTCCTACGAGCAGTACTTC. As protein: CASSEALGGSSYEQYF.

The chain links TRBV19 to TRBJ1-5; D might be TRBD1 (6 bases). Germline CDR1 and CDR2: LNHDA and SQIVND (reference sequence). The CDR3 covers 13 residues. The ends were cut back, 8 bases at V and 4 bases at J, with 12 bases in the middle. The CDR3 spells CASRRQENQPQHF. DNA for the CDR3: TGTGCCAGTCGTCGACAGGAGAATCAGCCCCAGCATTTT.

The chain is built from TRBV5-6 and TRBJ1-3; TRBD1 aligns across 8 bases. V shed 0 bases and J 0 bases; nucleotides not matched to a gene: 2. This CDR3 spans 16 amino acids. The germline V gene encodes CDR1 SGHDT and CDR2 YYEEEE. The CDR3 bases are TGTGCCAGCAGCTTGGGGACAGGGACCTCTGGAAACACCATATATTTT. It is translated as CASSLGTGTSGNTIYF.

The chain couples TRBV6-1 to TRBJ1-5; 7 nucleotides line up with TRBD1. The junction had 7 bases not matched to a gene; V was cut back by 4 bases and J by 1 base. The CDR3 consists of 16 residues. Germline V gene data show CDR1 as MNHNS and CDR2 as SASEGT. As DNA, the CDR3 is TGTGCCAGCAGTGCGCTGACAGGGCCGAGCAATCAGCCCCAGCATTTT. It is translated as CASSALTGPSNQPQHF.

CDR3 region: CASSLGGVSYEQYF. DNA of the CDR3: TGTGCCAGCAGCTTGGGGGGGGTCTCCTACGAGCAGTACTTC. This sequence joins TRBV5-4 and TRBJ2-7; D possibly corresponds to TRBD2 (6 bases). Trimming took off 0 bases at V and 0 bases at J, with 7 bases between the two ends. The CDR3 runs 14 residues. CDR1 and CDR2 (germline): SGHNT, YYREEE (reference sequence).

In its sample, this clone was seen once. V gene TRBV5-4 combines with J gene TRBJ2-2, with TRBD2 as a possible D gene (6 bases). The V and J ends lost 0 bases and 1 base respectively, with 7 bases between them. This CDR3 is built from 15 residues. Germline CDR1 and CDR2: SGHNT and YYREEE (reference sequence). The CDR3, as DNA: TGTGCCAGCAGCTTGGGGGGACTGAACACCGGGGAGCTGTTTTTT. It yields the protein CASSLGGLNTGELFF.

A few counts support this clone. V usage is TRBV4-1 and J usage is TRBJ1-6; D might be TRBD1 (6 bases). CDR3 length equals 15 residues. CDR1 MGHRA and CDR2 YSYEKL come from the germline V gene. V lost 5 bases and J lost 14, with 22 bases in between. CDR3 DNA sequence: TGCGCCAGCAGCTTGGGAACAGGGTCAAGTAGCACCCTCCACTTT. It yields the protein CASSLGTGSSSTLHF.

The rearrangement uses TRBV7-8 and TRBJ2-1; tentative D call: TRBD2 (6 bases). CDR3 size: 17 residues. Trimming left V 0 bases short and J 0 bases short, with 12 bases between. CDR1 and CDR2 from the germline V gene are SGHVS and FQNEAQ. CDR3 DNA: TGTGCCAGCAGCTTAGCGCCGTTCGGGAGCTCCTACAATGAGCAGTTCTTC. Protein product: CASSLAPFGSSYNEQFF.

The rearrangement joins TRBV2 to TRBJ2-3; 9 bases match TRBD1. There are 14 residues in the CDR3. After removal of 10 bases from V and 3 bases from J, the junction contained 8 bases not matched to a gene. Germline-derived CDR1 and CDR2 are SNHLY and FYNNEI. CDR3 in amino acids: CAIYRGRGTDTQYF. For the CDR3, the DNA is TGTGCCATTTACAGGGGGCGCGGGACAGATACGCAGTATTTT.

The chain joins TRBV4-2 to TRBJ1-6; 9 bases agree with TRBD1. Trimming removed 0 bases from V and 6 bases from J; junction bases left unmatched: 3. The CDR3 has 16 amino acids. CDR1 is LGHNA, CDR2 YNFKEQ, per germline. The CDR3: CASSQDTGQGNSPLHF. The CDR3 nucleotides are TGTGCCAGCAGCCAAGATACGGGACAGGGTAATTCACCCCTCCACTTT.

J is TRBJ1-1 and V is TRBV18; D may be TRBD1 (6 bases). Germline loops: CDR1 KGHSH, CDR2 LQKENI. Trimming pared 8 bases from V and 6 bases from J, leaving 16 bases between. The CDR3 consists of 13 residues. The CDR3 spells CASTEQGMAEAFF. In nucleotides, the CDR3 is TGTGCCAGCACCGAACAGGGAATGGCTGAAGCTTTCTTT. The full variable domain, completed using reference TRBV18 and TRBJ1-1, is NAGVMQNPRHLVRRRGQEARLRCSPMKGHSHVYWYRQLPEEGLKFMVYLQKENIIDESGMPKERFSAEFPKEGPSILRIQQVVRGDSAAYFCASTEQGMAEAFFGQGTRLTVV.

The V gene is TRBV29-1, the J gene TRBJ2-2; no clear D. The CDR3 is 13 amino acids. Trimming left V 3 bases short and J 2 bases short, with 7 bases between. Germline V gene lookup returns CDR1 SQVTM and CDR2 ANQGSEA. CDR3 sequence (DNA): TGCAGCGTTGATTGGGCTAACACCGGGGAGCTGTTTTTT. This sequence encodes CSVDWANTGELFF.

The count of this clone is one. This sequence joins TRBV14 and TRBJ2-3; a weak D match, TRBD1 (6 bases). With 1 base removed from V and 6 bases from J, the gap between germline ends came to 14 bases. Per the germline V gene, CDR1 is SGHDN and CDR2 is FVKESK. The CDR3 consists of 15 residues. CDR3 sequence (DNA): TGTGCCAGCAGCCAAGCGGCAGGGGCGAGGGATACGCAGTATTTT. Residues: CASSQAAGARDTQYF.

The V gene is TRBV7-2, the J gene TRBJ2-5, with D perhaps TRBD1 (5 bases). Germline V lookup: CDR1 SGHTA, CDR2 FQGNSA. Trimming cost V 1 base and J 6 bases, with 12 bases left between them. CDR3 length: 14 residues. CDR3: CASSLEGIGKTQYF. DNA of the CDR3: TGTGCCAGCAGCTTAGAGGGGATTGGGAAGACCCAGTACTTC.

This chain uses TRBV9 with TRBJ2-7; no definite D call. Between the trimmed V and J ends, which lost 7 bases and 6 bases, there was a span of 17 bases. This CDR3 is 13 amino acids long. From germline, CDR1 is SGDLS and CDR2 YYNGEE. DNA of the CDR3: TGTGCCAGCTCTCTGGGCCCATTGTCCGAGCAGTACTTC. Its protein is CASSLGPLSEQYF.

CDR3: CASSAYATSGAVEQFF. In nucleotides, the CDR3 is TGTGCCAGCAGCGCGTACGCGACTAGCGGGGCCGTTGAGCAGTTCTTC. V usage is TRBV11-2 and J usage is TRBJ2-1; TRBD2 aligns across 11 bases. Unmatched junction bases numbered 12, after V lost 5 bases and J lost 9 bases. CDR1 SGHAT and CDR2 FQNNGV come from the germline V gene. The CDR3 is made up of 16 amino acids.

This chain joins TRBV9 and TRBJ2-2; D gene uncertain. Trimming cost V 0 bases and J 4 bases, with 4 bases left between them. The germline gives CDR1 SGDLS, CDR2 YYNGEE. The CDR3 contains 13 residues. In nucleotides, the CDR3 is TGTGCCAGCAGCGTAGTGAGCACCGGGGAGCTGTTTTTT. This encodes CASSVVSTGELFF.

In this sample, this clone turned up a few times. The chain couples TRBV5-1 to TRBJ1-1; 10 bases are a match to TRBD1. Germline V gene lookup returns CDR1 SGHRS and CDR2 YFSETQ. The CDR3 is 17 residues long. The junction had 11 bases not matched to a gene; V was cut back by 4 bases and J by 2 bases. The CDR3 loop reads CASSGAGTGARNTEAFF. As DNA, the CDR3 is TGCGCCAGCAGCGGGGCCGGGACAGGGGCCCGTAACACTGAAGCTTTCTTT.

The chain recombines TRBV6-5 with TRBJ1-5, with TRBD1 as a possible D gene (6 bases). V lost 4 bases and J lost 0, with 13 bases in between. CDR1 and CDR2 (germline): MNHEY, SVGAGI. CDR3 size: 16 residues. The CDR3 DNA is TGTGCCAGCAGTTTCTCCGGACAGCATAGCAATCAGCCCCAGCATTTT. Its translation: CASSFSGQHSNQPQHF.

The gene calls are TRBV10-2 and TRBJ1-1; weak D call: TRBD1 (5 bases). This CDR3 has 17 residues. V was clipped by 7 bases and J by 3 bases, with 24 bases between them. Germline V gene data show CDR1 as WSHSY and CDR2 as SAAADI. CDR3: CASTLGVTGRRDTEAFF. In DNA form, the CDR3 reads TGCGCCAGCACCCTTGGGGTTACAGGAAGGAGGGACACTGAAGCTTTCTTT.

The chain uses TRBV3-1 (or the pseudogene TRBV3-2) and TRBJ2-1, with D possibly matching TRBD2 (5 bases). V lost 6 bases and J 3 bases, leaving 18 bases between the germline ends. The CDR3 is 16 amino acids. CDR1 and CDR2 (germline): LGHDT, YNNKEL (reference sequence). The CDR3 spells CASRGFGGENYNEQFF. As DNA, the CDR3 is TGTGCCAGCAGGGGTTTCGGTGGGGAGAACTACAATGAGCAGTTCTTC.

V and J are TRBV7-2 and TRBJ1-6, with D maybe TRBD1 (5 bases). Trimming removed 3 bases at V and 4 bases at J, with 7 bases between. The germline V gene has CDR1 SGHTA and CDR2 FQGNSA. The CDR3 has 14 residues. CDR3 in DNA: TGTGCCAGCAGCTTGGGGCGGTATAATTCACCCCTCCACTTT. Its translation: CASSLGRYNSPLHF.